A selection of T cell receptor beta chains follows, all from one sample in a study of T cells expressing NK-cell markers. TCRdb processed the 5' RACE reads again and assigns one entry to each CDR3 protein, with no DNA. The table lists 400,000 or so distinct CDR3 sequences. What was sequenced was blood T cells: a sorted CD56 or NKG2C T cell subset, CD4+ or CD8+ T cells, or bulk PBMC T cells (not recorded which). These receptors all stem from a woman aged 50 to 60 in good health. CDR3s include the opening cysteine and the closing phenylalanine or tryptophan.

CDR3 length	J gene	V gene	CDR3 protein
11	TRBJ1-2	TRBV12-3/TRBV12-4	CASSLSRGYTF
14	TRBJ2-5	TRBV5-1	CASSLAEATGTQYF
14	TRBJ1-1	TRBV10-2	CASMTPRMNTEAFF
15	TRBJ1-4	TRBV5-1	CASSLGHLSGEKLFF
15	TRBJ2-5	TRBV28	CASSSGTLARGTQYF
17	TRBJ1-6	TRBV12-3/TRBV12-4	CASSLGQPSSYNSPLHF
13	TRBJ2-7	TRBV19	CASRVGGSYEQYF
18	TRBJ1-1	TRBV4-1	CASSQDGSRSFYDTEAFF
16	TRBJ2-5	TRBV24-1	CATSVGSSGRGETQYF
15	TRBJ2-1	TRBV29-1	CSVDRRGSTYNEQFF
13	TRBJ2-3	TRBV5-4	CASSFGLVDTQYF
20	TRBJ2-4	TRBV12-3/TRBV12-4	CASSPPLASGREWGKNIQYF
16	TRBJ1-5	TRBV27	CASSTATGTGVQPQHF
17	TRBJ2-1	TRBV27	CASISLGQVGFTHEQFF
14	TRBJ1-2	TRBV5-1	CASSSSGGNHGYTF
14	TRBJ2-3	TRBV12-5	CASSELAGTDTQYF
14	TRBJ2-1	TRBV10-1	CASSVSGVDNEQFF
16	TRBJ1-1	TRBV27	CASSRRPPGPNTEAFF
16	TRBJ2-3	TRBV5-1	CASSLETSGSPDTQYF
15	TRBJ2-5	TRBV9	CASSRQQGNEETQYF
16	TRBJ2-2	TRBV12-3/TRBV12-4	CASSLSWTVNTGELFF
15	TRBJ2-7	TRBV7-9	CASSQRDGQSYEQYF
14	TRBJ1-5	TRBV12-3/TRBV12-4	CASSLGDITQPQHF
15	TRBJ2-5	TRBV5-1	CASSRFTYTKETQYF
12	TRBJ2-1	TRBV20-1	CSANKQEYEQFF
13	TRBJ2-7	TRBV10-3	CATFTASLNEQYF
16	TRBJ2-5	TRBV28	CASSPRTSGRPETQYF
12	TRBJ2-7	TRBV30	CAWNDGAYEQYF
13	TRBJ1-2	TRBV12-3/TRBV12-4	CASSFRGDYGYTF
16	TRBJ2-5	TRBV28	CASSPPETGVQETQYF
14	TRBJ1-5	TRBV5-1	CASSSTGIGQPQHF
15	TRBJ2-4	TRBV12-3/TRBV12-4	CASSPGTSEGNIQYF
17	TRBJ2-1	TRBV4-1	CASSQVTVLATYNEQFF
17	TRBJ2-3	TRBV5-1	CASSLRLAGGSTDTQYF
13	TRBJ1-2	TRBV20-1	CSASDRGGNGYTF
13	TRBJ2-1	TRBV24-1	CATSDFYSDEQFF
16	TRBJ2-3	TRBV6-2/TRBV6-3	CASSYSSGRVADTQYF
17	TRBJ2-1	TRBV7-8	CASRTSRTHNSYNEQFF
15	TRBJ2-3	TRBV20-1	CSAGIAGVGTDTQYF
15	TRBJ2-2	TRBV12-3/TRBV12-4	CASTWGTRAPGELFF
14	TRBJ2-1	TRBV13	CASSSWREGLEQFF
15	TRBJ2-3	TRBV25-1	CASSELAGERDTQYF
12	TRBJ2-3	TRBV4-2	CASRPGGDTQYF
13	TRBJ1-2	TRBV10-3	CAITTGTPRGYTF
16	TRBJ2-5	TRBV9	CASSVSGLEVKETQYF
18	TRBJ2-6	TRBV5-1	CASSTGQLLLSGANVLTF
14	TRBJ2-1	TRBV21-1	CASSKSSLGNEQFF
13	TRBJ1-1	TRBV5-1	CASSSARGGEAFF
17	TRBJ2-3	TRBV9	CASSRESRTHSTDTQYF
14	TRBJ2-5	TRBV24-1	CATSQAGGVETQYF
14	TRBJ2-2	TRBV5-6	CASSLSWRTGELFF
14	TRBJ2-5	TRBV7-8	CASSLEGSRETQYF
14	TRBJ2-2	TRBV12-3/TRBV12-4	CASGDFLATGELFF
13	TRBJ2-1	TRBV7-2	CASSLALSVVQFF
13	TRBJ2-7	TRBV12-3/TRBV12-4	CASSLGLEERQYF
16	TRBJ1-1	TRBV12-3/TRBV12-4	CASTFLPGQGNTEAFF
13	TRBJ2-7	TRBV12-3/TRBV12-4	CASSPQGFGEQYF
14	TRBJ2-5	TRBV5-4	CASSSPARRETQYF
12	TRBJ2-1	TRBV12-3/TRBV12-4	CASSLFGDEQFF
14	TRBJ2-1	TRBV27	CASGLLAIYNEQFF